The following is a TCR beta chain sequence with its context. The target antigen is unknown. Assay: immunoSEQ multiplex PCR; the TCRdb copy retains only in-frame clones and omits some. In the table there are approximately 2,700 clones, less than 70% of which are singletons. This sample is part of a study of siplizumab effects on memory and regulatory T cells. Findings and limits, study-wide: The diversity of naive T cells seemed greater than that of memory cells, and their alloresponse contribution seemed major.

The junction had 3 bases not matched to a gene; V was cut back by 6 bases and J by 3 bases. This CDR3 has 13 amino acids. Germline loops: CDR1 MNHEY, CDR2 SVGAGI. The chain carries TRBV6-5 and TRBJ2-7; 9 bases align to TRBD1. This clonotype was obtained from a human donor in good health. The sample consisted of TEMRA CD8+ T cells sorted from blood. Noted subset: unstimulated CD8+ CD45RA+ effector memory T cells. CDR3 sequence reads: CASSSGQGYEQYF. For the CDR3, the DNA is TGTGCCAGCAGCTCGGGACAGGGCTACGAGCAGTACTTC.